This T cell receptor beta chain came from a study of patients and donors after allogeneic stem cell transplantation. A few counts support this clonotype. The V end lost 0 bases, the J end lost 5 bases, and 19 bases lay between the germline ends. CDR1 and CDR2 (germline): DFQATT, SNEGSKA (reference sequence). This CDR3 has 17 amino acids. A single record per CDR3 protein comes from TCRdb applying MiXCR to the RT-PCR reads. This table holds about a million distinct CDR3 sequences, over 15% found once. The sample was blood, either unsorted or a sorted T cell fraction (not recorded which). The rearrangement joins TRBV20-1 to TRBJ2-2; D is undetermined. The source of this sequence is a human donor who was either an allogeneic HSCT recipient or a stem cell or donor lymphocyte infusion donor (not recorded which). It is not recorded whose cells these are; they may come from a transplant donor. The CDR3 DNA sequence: TGCAGTGCTAGAGATGGCTCACAAGGACGGGTAACCGGGGAGCTGTTTTTT. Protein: CSARDGSQGRVTGELFF.